The 16 T cell receptor beta chains in this list originate from one sample, sequenced in a study of blood T cell repertoires in COVID-19. Here immunoSEQ multiplex PCR was the method, and the copy in TCRdb shows in-frame clones only, minus some. This repertoire shows fewer than 250,000 clones, roughly 83% found once; its top ten account for approximately 3%. The sequenced sample consisted of PBMCs or T cells enriched from blood (not recorded which). The receptors derive from a woman in her thirties who had recovered from COVID-19.

This chain links TRBV27 with TRBJ2-2, with D unclear. The V gene lost 8 bases and the J gene lost 1 base, with 11 bases spanning the gap. In germline, CDR1 is MNHEY, CDR2 SMNVEV (reference sequence). The CDR3 consists of 14 residues. The DNA of the CDR3 is TGTGCCAGCCACGGTCAGGAGAACACCGGGGAGCTGTTTTTT. This sequence encodes CASHGQENTGELFF.

The CDR3 here is CAISESRLAGGSGANVLTF. The CDR3 region has the DNA TGTGCCATCAGTGAGTCGAGACTAGCGGGAGGGTCGGGGGCCAACGTCCTGACTTTC. The chain links TRBV10-3 to TRBJ2-6; 14 nucleotides agree with TRBD2. Germline lookup yields CDR1 ENHRY and CDR2 SYGVKD. V was pared by 0 bases and J by 4 bases, with 5 bases of the junction left unmatched. This CDR3 contains 19 residues.

CDR3 DNA sequence: TGTGCCAGCAGCACGGGATCCGGAAACACCATATATTTT. It translates to CASSTGSGNTIYF. This chain joins TRBV3-1 (or the pseudogene TRBV3-2) and TRBJ1-3; D gene ambiguous. The CDR3 is 13 residues long. Trimming took off 5 bases at V and 4 bases at J, with 9 bases between the two ends. Germline-derived CDR1 and CDR2 are LGHDT and YNNKEL (reference sequence).

The chain employs TRBV12-3 or TRBV12-4 and TRBJ2-5, with a possible D match to TRBD2 (5 bases). Trimming removed 6 bases at V and 2 bases at J, with 10 bases between. This CDR3 comprises 13 residues. Here the CDR3 reads CASSWRHQETQYF. The CDR3 nucleotides read TGTGCCAGCAGCTGGAGGCATCAAGAGACCCAGTACTTC.

DNA of the CDR3: TGTGCCAGCCGTCCGGGTATCGGCTATGGCTACACCTTC. Protein: CASRPGIGYGYTF. The rearrangement joins TRBV18 to TRBJ1-2; D not resolved. This CDR3 is 13 amino acids long. Trimming pared 8 bases from V and 4 bases from J, leaving 14 bases between. CDR1 KGHSH and CDR2 LQKENI come from the germline V gene.

The rearrangement joins TRBV5-6 to TRBJ1-5; 11 bases are a match to TRBD1. The CDR3 has 15 amino acids. V lost 6 bases and J lost 6; bases outside the gene matches: 8. CDR1 is SGHDT and CDR2 is YYEEEE in the germline V gene. The CDR3 reads CASTSGQGAGQPQHF. The CDR3 nucleotides are TGTGCCAGCACCTCTGGACAGGGGGCTGGTCAGCCCCAGCATTTT.

The chain joins TRBV7-2 to TRBJ1-4; 8 nucleotides align to TRBD1. The CDR3 length is 14 residues. Germline trimming cut 2 bases from V and 7 bases from J; bases unmatched to any gene: 3. CDR1 is SGHTA, CDR2 FQGNSA, per germline. CDR3: CASSLQGAGEKLFF. DNA for the CDR3: TGTGCCAGCAGCTTACAGGGGGCAGGTGAAAAACTGTTTTTT.

This clone appeared once. The chain combines TRBV15 with TRBJ2-1; 9 nucleotides align to TRBD2. Losses at the gene ends were 1 base for V and 10 bases for J; bases not matched to a gene: 8. CDR1 LNHNV and CDR2 YYDKDF come from the germline V gene (reference sequence). The length of the CDR3 is 15 residues. The CDR3, as DNA: TGTGCCACCAGCAGAGGGGGTAGCGGGAGCCTAGAGCAGTTCTTC. Amino acids: CATSRGGSGSLEQFF.

This chain uses TRBV25-1 with TRBJ1-1, with TRBD1 identical over 8 bases. CDR1 and CDR2 from the germline V gene are MGHDK and SYGVNS. The CDR3 loop spans 13 amino acids. V shed 8 bases, J shed 11 bases, and the junction held 13 bases outside the gene matches. CDR3: CASGTGGGRLAFF. CDR3 in DNA: TGTGCCAGCGGCACAGGGGGTGGGCGGCTGGCTTTCTTT.

The chain joins TRBV28 to TRBJ1-2; D perhaps matches TRBD1 (6 bases). The CDR3 consists of 12 residues. The germline V and J ends were trimmed by 4 bases and 3 bases, with 6 bases remaining between them. Germline V CDR1 and CDR2: MDHEN, SYDVKM. The CDR3 region has the DNA TGTGCCAGCAGTTACAGGGACTATGGCTACACCTTC. Translation: CASSYRDYGYTF.

This chain uses TRBV11-2 with TRBJ1-5; 10 nucleotides line up with TRBD1. With V trimmed by 1 base and J by 1 base, 4 bases remained unmatched. The CDR3 loop spans 17 amino acids. Per the germline V gene, CDR1 is SGHAT and CDR2 is FQNNGV. Here the CDR3 reads CASSLGDRGRSNQPQHF. DNA for the CDR3: TGTGCCAGCAGCTTAGGGGACAGGGGTCGGAGCAATCAGCCCCAGCATTTT.

This chain joins TRBV7-8 and TRBJ1-1, with unresolved D. Germline V CDR1 and CDR2: SGHVS, FQNEAQ. The CDR3 runs 11 residues. V was clipped by 6 bases and J by 1 base, with 3 bases between them. CDR3 DNA sequence: TGTGCCAGCAGGAGGAACACTGAAGCTTTCTTT. Translation gives CASRRNTEAFF.

The rearrangement links TRBV30 to TRBJ1-1; the D gene is possibly TRBD1 (5 bases). V lost 5 bases and J 6 bases, leaving 13 bases between the germline ends. This CDR3 is 12 amino acids long. Germline V lookup: CDR1 GTSNPN, CDR2 SVGIG (reference sequence). This CDR3 is CAWWGGSPEAFF. The CDR3 nucleotides are TGTGCCTGGTGGGGGGGATCACCTGAAGCTTTCTTT.

The V call is TRBV5-5, the J call TRBJ2-5; 7 bases map to TRBD2. The J segment lost 3 bases and the V segment lost 1 base, leaving 6 bases of the junction unmatched. Germline V gene lookup returns CDR1 SGHKS and CDR2 YYEKEE (reference sequence). This CDR3 region has 15 residues. CDR3 coding DNA: TGTGCCAGCAGCTTGTTAGTGGGAGGGGAAGAGACCCAGTACTTC. It yields the protein CASSLLVGGEETQYF.

This chain joins TRBV4-1 and TRBJ1-5; D is ambiguous. This CDR3 spans 17 amino acids. CDR1 and CDR2 (germline): MGHRA, YSYEKL. V was shortened by 0 bases and J by 0 bases, with 12 bases between the two germline ends. The CDR3 region has the DNA TGCGCCAGCAGCCAAGATCCGAGTCCATATAGCAATCAGCCCCAGCATTTT. The encoded protein is CASSQDPSPYSNQPQHF.

This clone was counted a single time. This chain uses TRBV10-2 with TRBJ1-3, with 7 bases fitting TRBD1. Looked up from germline, CDR1 is WSHSY and CDR2 is SAAADI. The CDR3 sequence is 15 residues long. The ends lost 8 bases at V and 0 bases at J; junction bases unmatched: 7. Written as DNA, the CDR3 is TGCGCCAGCCTTAGGACAGGAGACTCTGGAAACACCATATATTTT. Its translation is CASLRTGDSGNTIYF.